This TCR beta chain was found in a study of blood T cell repertoires in COVID-19. Study context: Collection of acute and convalescent COVID-19 samples took place in the United States, Italy and Spain. The cDNA or gDNA used as material had been derived from T cells, B-cell-depleted T cells, or PBMCs.

CDR3 size: 13 residues. Germline values: CDR1 SGHTA, CDR2 FQGNSA. V lost 1 base and J lost 8, with 11 bases in between. Per the authors' pipeline: Amplified reference gene primers provided the basis for estimating nucleated cell counts. Some clones are missing from TCRdb's copy, which holds only in-frame ones; the method was immunoSEQ multiplex PCR. D and trimming come from the DNA, and the V and J calls and clone size come from that table. The sample records around 250,000 clones, around four fifths being singletons. Material: peripheral blood. The receptor was derived from a man aged 55 to 70 who had recovered from COVID-19. The J gene is TRBJ1-2, the V gene TRBV7-2, with D possibly TRBD1 on 6 matching bases. CDR3 residues: CASSLGTVEGYTF. The CDR3 region has the DNA TGTGCCAGCAGCTTAGGGACAGTCGAGGGCTACACCTTC. The variable domain in full, with the rest retrieved from reference TRBV7-2 and TRBJ1-2, is GAGVSQSPSNKVTEKGKDVELRCDPISGHTALYWYRQSLGQGLEFLIYFQGNSAPDKSGLPSDRFSAERTGGSVSTLTIQRTQQEDSAVYLCASSLGTVEGYTFGSGTRLTVV.